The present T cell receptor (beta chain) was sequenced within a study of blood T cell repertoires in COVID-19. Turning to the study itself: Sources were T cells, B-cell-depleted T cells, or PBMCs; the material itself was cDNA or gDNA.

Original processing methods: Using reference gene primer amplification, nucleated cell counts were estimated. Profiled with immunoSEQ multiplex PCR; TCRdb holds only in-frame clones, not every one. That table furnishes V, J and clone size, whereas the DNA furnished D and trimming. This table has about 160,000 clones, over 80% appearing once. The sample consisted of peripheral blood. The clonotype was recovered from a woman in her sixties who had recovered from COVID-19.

As DNA, the CDR3 is TGTGCCAGCAGCACAAATGGGGGCGAGACCCAGTACTTC. Amino acid sequence: CASSTNGGETQYF. The chain is built from TRBV28 and TRBJ2-5; maybe TRBD1 (6 bases). The CDR3 is made up of 13 amino acids. Trimming shortened V by 6 bases and J by 5 bases, and 13 bases separated the two germline ends. Germline CDR1 MDHEN, CDR2 SYDVKM.